These 14 T cell receptor beta chains originate from one sample sequenced in a study of regulatory T cells in long-lasting Graves disease. Noted time point: newly diagnosed GD, antithyroid drugs for less than 3 months. Scientists built the TCR library using RNA that was extracted from PBMCs. Construction of TCR beta libraries relied on iRepertoire HTBI primers and on Arm-PCR targeting CDR3 regions. MiXCR, applied by TCRdb to the multiplex PCR reads, yields one record per CDR3 protein. Here the sample spans approximately 470,000 distinct CDR3 sequences, around 15% being singletons. The same data also contributed to another study, on T cells in Graves' hyperthyroidism and ophthalmopathy.

This sample comprised peripheral blood mononuclear cells (PBMCs), obtained at new diagnosis, from a patient treated with antithyroid drugs. The receptors come from a man aged 40-49 years with Graves disease.

This clonotype was seen at least ten times. DNA of the CDR3: TGTGCCAGCAGCCAAAATGCTTATGGGGGGCGGATGAACACTGAAGCTTTCTTT. Protein product: CASSQNAYGGRMNTEAFF. The chain is built from TRBV7-3 and TRBJ1-1, with D tentatively TRBD1 (6 bases). Germline V lookup: CDR1 SGHTA, CDR2 FQGTGA. The V and J ends lost 5 bases and 0 bases respectively, with 22 bases between them. This CDR3 region has 18 residues.

This clonotype was seen a few times. The J gene is TRBJ1-1, the V gene TRBV28; unclear D gene. Germline V gene data show CDR1 as MDHEN and CDR2 as SYDVKM. Trimming left V 6 bases short and J 4 bases short, with 15 bases between. The CDR3 has 14 residues. This CDR3 is CASSPGEFGTEAFF. The CDR3 nucleotides read TGTGCCAGCAGCCCTGGGGAGTTCGGCACTGAAGCTTTCTTT. Supplemented by reference TRBV28 and TRBJ1-1, the full variable domain reads DVKVTQSSRYLVKRTGEKVFLECVQDMDHENMFWYRQDPGLGLRLIYFSYDVKMKEKGDIPEGYSVSREKKERFSLILESASTNQTSMYLCASSPGEFGTEAFFGQGTRLTVV.

This clonotype was recorded many times. The CDR3 spells CASSHLGGELFF. For the CDR3, the DNA is TGTGCCAGCAGCCACCTAGGCGGGGAGCTGTTTTTT. The chain couples TRBV3-1 to TRBJ2-2; D gene uncertain. CDR1 and CDR2 from the germline V gene are LGHDT and YNNKEL (reference sequence). The CDR3 is made up of 12 amino acids. V lost 3 bases and J 7 bases, leaving 6 bases between the germline ends.

This clonotype was counted between two and nine times. The CDR3 loop is CASSIWRGPGNQPQHF. The CDR3 coding sequence is TGTGCCAGTAGTATTTGGCGGGGGCCTGGCAATCAGCCCCAGCATTTT. The chain has TRBV19 and TRBJ1-5; tentative D call: TRBD1 (6 bases). Trimming took off 3 bases at V and 2 bases at J, with 14 bases between the two ends. The length of the CDR3 is 16 residues. Germline CDR1 reads LNHDA; CDR2 reads SQIVND (reference sequence).

This clonotype has ten or more counts. This chain joins TRBV6-1 and TRBJ2-7, with 9 bases lining up with TRBD2. The CDR3 runs to 17 residues. Germline V lookup: CDR1 MNHNS, CDR2 SASEGT. V lost 5 bases to trimming and J lost 1 base; unmatched junction nucleotides: 12. CDR3 amino acids: CASSPPTASGESYEQYF. The CDR3 DNA follows: TGTGCCAGCAGTCCCCCGACGGCTAGCGGGGAGTCCTACGAGCAGTACTTC.

Details on this clonotype: This CDR3 is missing its conserved last phenylalanine or tryptophan, likely due to a read error. The DNA is omitted, as the CDR3 cannot be located on it reliably, and the CDR3 follows TCRdb's listing. The rearrangement uses TRBV9 and TRBJ2-7; the table's D gene call, TRBD2, was not cross checked with the DNA. The CDR3 contains 9 residues when both ends are counted. The V gene's germline CDR1 is SGDLS and CDR2 YYNGEE. This chain's CDR3 is CASSVELAG.

This clonotype was recorded at least ten times. The chain is built from TRBV28 and TRBJ2-5; 16 bases match TRBD2. In germline, CDR1 is MDHEN, CDR2 SYDVKM. With V trimmed by 1 base and J by 4 bases, 6 bases remained unmatched. This CDR3 has 18 residues. CDR3 in DNA: TGTGCCAGCAGTTTATATGGGACTAGCGGGAGGGCGGCAGAGACCCAGTACTTC. Protein product: CASSLYGTSGRAAETQYF.

Details on this clonotype: A far more abundant clone sits one base away, making this likely a read error. The chain combines TRBV20-1 with TRBJ2-7; 7 positions agree with TRBD2. The closer fit of TRBJ2-1 to the DNA end suggests the J call may be wrong. Per germline, CDR1 DFQATT and CDR2 SNEGSKA (reference sequence). The CDR3 is 12 amino acids. CDR3 protein: CSAREGGDEQFF. The CDR3 coding sequence is TGCAGTGCTAGAGAGGGGGGGGATGAGCAGTTCTTC.

The gene calls are TRBV5-1 and TRBJ2-1; TRBD2 agrees at 10 bases. Germline assignment: CDR1 SGHRS and CDR2 YFSETQ. After removal of 2 bases from V and 7 bases from J, the junction contained 6 bases not matched to a gene. This CDR3 has 15 residues. The CDR3 loop reads CASSFSGLAANEQFF. The DNA for the CDR3 is TGCGCCAGCAGCTTCAGTGGACTAGCGGCGAATGAGCAGTTCTTC. Full variable domain (missing parts from reference TRBV5-1 and TRBJ2-1): KAGVTQTPRYLIKTRGQQVTLSCSPISGHRSVSWYQQTPGQGLQFLFEYFSETQRNKGNFPGRFSGRQFSNSRSEMNVSTLELGDSALYLCASSFSGLAANEQFFGPGTRLTVL.

This clonotype came up many times. The J gene is TRBJ2-3, the V gene TRBV30; D is unclear. The CDR3 runs to 11 residues. Germline V gives CDR1 GTSNPN, CDR2 SVGIG (reference sequence). V lost 0 bases to trimming and J lost 10 bases, with 8 bases between them. CDR3 sequence: CAWSVVRAQYF. The CDR3 DNA follows: TGTGCCTGGAGTGTAGTTCGGGCGCAGTATTTT.

The chain carries TRBV4-2 and TRBJ1-2; 7 bases align to TRBD1. The CDR3 sequence is 16 residues long. Looked up from germline, CDR1 is LGHNA and CDR2 is YNFKEQ. V trimming: 0 bases; J trimming: 5 bases; junction bases outside the gene matches: 9. In DNA, the CDR3 is TGTGCCAGCAGCCAAGAACCGGCAGGGGGATATTATGGCTACACCTTC. Residues: CASSQEPAGGYYGYTF.

This clonotype showed up many times. The rearrangement uses TRBV27 and TRBJ1-1, with a possible D match to TRBD1 (5 bases). The germline CDR1 and CDR2 sequences are MNHEY and SMNVEV (reference sequence). The CDR3 has 12 residues. Trimming pared 5 bases from V and 9 bases from J, leaving 13 bases between. The CDR3 spells CASSGDRGKAFF. Written as DNA, the CDR3 is TGTGCCAGCAGTGGGGACCGGGGAAAAGCTTTCTTT.

This clonotype was picked up many times. The gene calls are TRBV3-1 and TRBJ2-5; D is possibly TRBD1 (5 bases). Trimming pared 5 bases from V and 5 bases from J, leaving 12 bases between. Germline V gene sequence: CDR1 LGHDT, CDR2 YNNKEL (reference sequence). The CDR3 consists of 13 residues. CDR3 sequence reads: CASSAMGRETQYF. CDR3 DNA: TGTGCCAGCAGCGCTATGGGGCGGGAGACCCAGTACTTC.

This clonotype has ten or more counts. The rearrangement uses TRBV20-1 and TRBJ2-1; 8 nucleotides match TRBD2. Germline-derived CDR1 and CDR2 are DFQATT and SNEGSKA (reference sequence). The V gene end was trimmed by 3 bases and the J gene end by 8 bases; junction bases not matched to a gene: 6. This CDR3 is built from 13 residues. This CDR3 reads CSASGRAIYEQFF. DNA for the CDR3: TGCAGTGCTAGCGGGAGGGCCATCTATGAGCAGTTCTTC.